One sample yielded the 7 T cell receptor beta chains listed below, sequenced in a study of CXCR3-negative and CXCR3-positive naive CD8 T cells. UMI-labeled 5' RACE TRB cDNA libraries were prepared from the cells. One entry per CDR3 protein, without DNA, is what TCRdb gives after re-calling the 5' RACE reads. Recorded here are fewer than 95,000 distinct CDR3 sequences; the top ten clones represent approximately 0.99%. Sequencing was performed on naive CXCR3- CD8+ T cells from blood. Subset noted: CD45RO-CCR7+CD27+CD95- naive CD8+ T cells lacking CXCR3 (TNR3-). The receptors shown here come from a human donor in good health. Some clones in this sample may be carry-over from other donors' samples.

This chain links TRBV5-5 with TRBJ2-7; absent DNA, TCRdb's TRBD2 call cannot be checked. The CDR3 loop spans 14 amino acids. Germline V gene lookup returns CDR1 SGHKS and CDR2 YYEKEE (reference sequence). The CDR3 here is CASSFSGGHYEQYF.

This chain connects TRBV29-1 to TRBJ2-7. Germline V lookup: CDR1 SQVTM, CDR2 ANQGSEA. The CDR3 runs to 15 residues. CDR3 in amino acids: CSVEDLAADQHEQYF.

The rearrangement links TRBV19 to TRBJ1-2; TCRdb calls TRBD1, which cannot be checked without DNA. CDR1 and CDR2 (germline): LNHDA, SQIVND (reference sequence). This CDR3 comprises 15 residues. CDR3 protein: CASINTGTANYGYTF.

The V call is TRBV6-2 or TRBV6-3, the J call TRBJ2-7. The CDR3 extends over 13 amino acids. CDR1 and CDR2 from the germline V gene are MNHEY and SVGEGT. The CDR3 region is CASSYDGAYEQYF.

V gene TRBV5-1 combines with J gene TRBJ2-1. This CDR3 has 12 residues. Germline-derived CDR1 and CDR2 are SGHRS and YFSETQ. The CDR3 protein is CASSLEGYEQFF.

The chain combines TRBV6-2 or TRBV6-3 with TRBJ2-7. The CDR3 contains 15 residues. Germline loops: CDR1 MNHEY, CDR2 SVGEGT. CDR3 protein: CASSYSLTHSYEQYF.

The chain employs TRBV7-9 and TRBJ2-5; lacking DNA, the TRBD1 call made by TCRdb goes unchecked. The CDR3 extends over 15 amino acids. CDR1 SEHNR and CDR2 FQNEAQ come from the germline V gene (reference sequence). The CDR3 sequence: CATPGDRGHQETQYF.